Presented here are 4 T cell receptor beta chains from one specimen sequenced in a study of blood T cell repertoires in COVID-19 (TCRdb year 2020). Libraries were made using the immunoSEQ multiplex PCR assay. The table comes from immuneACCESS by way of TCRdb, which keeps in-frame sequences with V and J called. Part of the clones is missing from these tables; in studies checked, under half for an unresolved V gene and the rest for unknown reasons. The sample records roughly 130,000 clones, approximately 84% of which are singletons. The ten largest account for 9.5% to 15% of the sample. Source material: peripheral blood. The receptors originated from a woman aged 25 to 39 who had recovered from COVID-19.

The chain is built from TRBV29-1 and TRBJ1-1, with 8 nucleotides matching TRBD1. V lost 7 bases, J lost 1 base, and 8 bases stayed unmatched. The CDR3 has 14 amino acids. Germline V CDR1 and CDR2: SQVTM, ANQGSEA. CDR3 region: CSADSGGRNTEAFF. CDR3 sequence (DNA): TGCAGCGCCGACTCAGGGGGCCGGAACACTGAAGCTTTCTTT.

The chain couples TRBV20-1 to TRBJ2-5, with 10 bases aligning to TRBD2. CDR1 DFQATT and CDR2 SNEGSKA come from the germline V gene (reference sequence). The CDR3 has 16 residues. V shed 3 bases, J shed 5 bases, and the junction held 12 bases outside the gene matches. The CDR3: CSASLSSGGSGETQYF. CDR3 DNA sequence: TGCAGTGCTAGTCTATCTAGCGGGGGATCCGGGGAGACCCAGTACTTC.

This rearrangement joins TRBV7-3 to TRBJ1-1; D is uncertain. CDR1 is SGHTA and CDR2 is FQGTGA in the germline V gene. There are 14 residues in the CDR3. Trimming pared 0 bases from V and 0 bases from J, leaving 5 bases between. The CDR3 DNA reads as TGTGCCAGCAGCTTAACGGAGCTGAACACTGAAGCTTTCTTT. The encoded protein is CASSLTELNTEAFF.

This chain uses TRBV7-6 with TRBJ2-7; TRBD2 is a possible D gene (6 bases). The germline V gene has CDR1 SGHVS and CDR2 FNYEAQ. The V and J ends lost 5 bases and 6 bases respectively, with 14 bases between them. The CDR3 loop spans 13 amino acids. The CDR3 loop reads CASSHGGNTEQYF. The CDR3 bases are TGTGCCAGCAGCCATGGAGGGAACACCGAGCAGTACTTC.